The clone carrying this T cell receptor beta chain has more than one count but fewer than ten. Its cognate antigen is unknown. These data are taken from a study of OX40 agonist ivuxolimab in advanced cancers. Background on the study: A male proportion of 70% to 90% was recorded, with mean age approximately 56 years and range about 20 to 85. Study-wide findings and caveats: Researchers did not establish what antigens the expanded peripheral T cells target. With doses of 0.1 to 3.0 mg/kg, CD4+ and CD8+ blood T cells had undergone clonal expansion by week 6.

Assay: immunoSEQ multiplex PCR; the TCRdb copy retains only in-frame clones and omits some. The table includes over 45,000 clones, around 89% detected once. The sequences come from CD4+ or CD8+ T cells sorted from blood, collected in a trial of the OX40 agonist ivuxolimab. The clonotype comes from an adult with an advanced solid tumor such as melanoma, head and neck, liver or kidney cancer.

The CDR3 nucleotides read TGTGCCACCAGCAGACCTTGGACTTCAGAAGAGGGCGAGCAGTACTTC. Its translation is CATSRPWTSEEGEQYF. The rearrangement uses TRBV15 and TRBJ2-7, with D possibly matching TRBD2 (5 bases). The V end was cut by 2 bases, the J end by 6 bases, with 20 bases between. The germline gives CDR1 LNHNV, CDR2 YYDKDF (reference sequence). CDR3 size: 16 residues.